Listed below are T cell receptor beta chains from one sample, sequenced in a study of cytomegalovirus exposure and HLA in healthy donors. The assay was immunoSEQ multiplex PCR, and TCRdb's table has in-frame clones only and misses some. The sample table includes around 130,000 clones. Sequenced: PBMCs. The receptors shown here come from a woman between 55 and 75 years old in good health and CMV-seronegative. CDR3s include the opening cysteine and the closing phenylalanine or tryptophan. The D gene is left open where the match is weak.

>TRBD1|TRBJ2-1|TRBV2
CASRGGQGAYNEQFF
TGTGCCAGCAGAGGGGGACAGGGGGCGTACAATGAGCAGTTCTTC
>TRBD2|TRBJ2-4|TRBV30
CAWKRGAKNIQYF
TGTGCCTGGAAGCGGGGGGCCAAAAACATTCAGTACTTC
>TRBD2|TRBJ2-1|TRBV28
CASSRGLAGELPFF
TGTGCCAGCAGTAGAGGACTAGCGGGGGAGCTGCCGTTCTTC
>NA|TRBJ1-2|TRBV2
CASSGGEDYYTF
TGTGCCAGCAGTGGGGGGGAGGATTACTACACCTTC
>TRBD1|TRBJ1-5|TRBV6-5
CASSRGQGARQPQHF
TGTGCCAGCAGCCGGGGACAGGGGGCGAGGCAGCCCCAGCATTTT
>TRBD1|TRBJ2-7|TRBV2
CASSPDRGTYEQYF
TGTGCCAGCAGCCCCGACAGGGGAACCTACGAGCAGTACTTC
>TRBD1|TRBJ2-7|TRBV6-5
CASSTRTGEQYF
TGTGCCAGCAGTACACGGACAGGTGAGCAGTACTTC
>TRBD1|TRBJ2-6|TRBV9
CASSAGQGRSGANVLTF
TGTGCCAGCAGCGCCGGACAGGGGAGATCTGGGGCCAACGTCCTGACTTTC
>NA|TRBJ1-5|TRBV7-9
CASSLGDTNQPQHF
TGTGCCAGCAGCTTAGGGGACACAAATCAGCCCCAGCATTTT
>NA|TRBJ1-1|TRBV5-4
CASIRGAGTTNTEAFF
TGTGCCAGCATCCGAGGAGCCGGGACAACGAACACTGAAGCTTTCTTT
>NA|TRBJ2-1|TRBV21-1
CASSTVSPGGNEQFF
TGTGCCAGCAGCACGGTTTCCCCTGGGGGGAATGAGCAGTTCTTC
>TRBD1|TRBJ1-6|TRBV10-3
CAISEKGTGNSPLHF
TGTGCCATCAGTGAAAAGGGGACAGGGAATTCACCCCTCCACTTT
>TRBD1|TRBJ1-1|TRBV19
CASRGVVSFYRGMNTEAFF
TGTGCCAGTAGGGGAGTCGTAAGTTTTTACAGGGGAATGAACACTGAAGCTTTCTTT
>TRBD2|TRBJ2-3|TRBV19
CASSKLSGVSTDTQYF
TGTGCCAGTAGCAAATTAAGCGGGGTTAGCACAGATACGCAGTATTTT
>NA|TRBJ2-2|TRBV7-9
CASSFPRLGVWGELFF
TGTGCCAGCAGCTTCCCGCGCCTAGGAGTTTGGGGGGAGCTGTTTTTT
>TRBD1|TRBJ2-6|TRBV28
CASSPPGRGLRSGANVLTF
TGTGCCAGCAGTCCCCCGGGCAGGGGGCTTCGGTCTGGGGCCAACGTCCTGACTTTC
>NA|TRBJ2-7|TRBV6-1
CASSEMGGSPYEQYF
TGTGCCAGCAGTGAAATGGGAGGCAGCCCCTACGAGCAGTACTTC
>TRBD1|TRBJ1-1|TRBV7-9
CASSLEARGAFF
TGTGCCAGCAGCTTAGAGGCCAGGGGGGCTTTCTTT
>NA|TRBJ1-2|TRBV20-1
CSASAGGYTF
TGCAGTGCGAGCGCAGGGGGCTACACCTTC
>NA|TRBJ2-1|TRBV6-1
CASRQGPAWNEQFF
TGTGCCAGCCGACAAGGCCCAGCTTGGAATGAGCAGTTCTTC
>NA|TRBJ1-5|TRBV2
CASSGRDFNQPQHF
TGTGCCAGCAGTGGCCGGGATTTCAATCAGCCCCAGCATTTT
>NA|TRBJ2-7|TRBV14
CASSQAGAYEQYF
TGTGCCAGCAGCCAAGCAGGGGCCTACGAGCAGTACTTC
>NA|TRBJ1-1|TRBV6-1
CASSEARARLNTEAFF
TGTGCCAGCAGTGAAGCGCGGGCCAGGCTGAACACTGAAGCTTTCTTT
>TRBD2|TRBJ2-7|TRBV28
CASINSGKSYEQYF
TGTGCCAGCATCAATAGCGGGAAATCCTACGAGCAGTACTTC
>TRBD1|TRBJ2-4|TRBV7-9
CASSPAGQGGNIQYF
TGTGCCAGCAGCCCAGCGGGACAGGGAGGAAACATTCAGTACTTC
>TRBD1|TRBJ1-2|TRBV28
CASNVGTGGPFGYTF
TGTGCCAGCAATGTAGGGACAGGGGGGCCATTTGGCTACACCTTC
>NA|TRBJ2-1|TRBV19
CASSRPQGGRIDEQFF
TGTGCCAGTAGCCGTCCCCAGGGGGGCCGTATCGATGAGCAGTTCTTC
>TRBD2|TRBJ2-5|TRBV5-1
CASSFRVAGPLGETQYF
TGCGCCAGCAGCTTCCGGGTAGCGGGACCGCTGGGCGAGACCCAGTACTTC
>NA|TRBJ2-7|TRBV9
CASSVAADSWYEQYF
TGTGCCAGCAGCGTAGCAGCGGACAGTTGGTACGAGCAGTACTTC
>TRBD1|TRBJ2-5|TRBV6-5
CASSRSGTAQETQYF
TGTGCCAGCAGTAGATCAGGGACAGCCCAAGAGACCCAGTACTTC
>TRBD2|TRBJ2-1|TRBV10-3
CAISKTSGSSYNEQFF
TGTGCCATCAGTAAGACTAGCGGGAGCTCCTACAATGAGCAGTTCTTC
>TRBD1|TRBJ1-4|TRBV14
CASSQGDSLNEKLFF
TGTGCCAGCAGCCAAGGGGACAGTCTTAATGAAAAACTGTTTTTT
>NA|TRBJ2-1|TRBV7-8
CASNVVSGNEQFF
TGTGCCAGCAACGTGGTCTCCGGCAATGAGCAGTTCTTC
>TRBD1|TRBJ2-5|TRBV7-9
CASSLTGYQETQYF
TGTGCCAGCAGCTTGACAGGGTACCAAGAGACCCAGTACTTC
>TRBD2|TRBJ2-3|TRBV5-8
CASSQRRGDTQYF
TGTGCCAGCAGCCAAAGGCGGGGGGATACGCAGTATTTT
>TRBD1|TRBJ1-5|TRBV11-2
CASSPLAGGRGNQPQHF
TGTGCCAGCAGCCCCTTGGCAGGGGGCAGAGGCAATCAGCCCCAGCATTTT
>NA|TRBJ2-7|TRBV28
CASRANRVGAYEQYF
TGTGCCAGCAGAGCCAACAGAGTAGGGGCCTACGAGCAGTACTTC
>NA|TRBJ1-3|TRBV12-5
CASGLFAGPRSGNTIYF
TGTGCTAGTGGTTTGTTTGCAGGGCCGCGCTCTGGAAACACCATATATTTT
>NA|TRBJ2-7|TRBV6-5
CASSYRGSYEQYF
TGTGCCAGCAGTTACAGGGGCTCCTACGAGCAGTACTTC
>NA|TRBJ2-7|TRBV2
CASSVRANYYEQYF
TGTGCCAGCAGTGTTCGAGCCAACTACTACGAGCAGTACTTC
>NA|TRBJ2-7|TRBV5-1
CASSLEGKPDEQYF
TGCGCCAGCAGCTTGGAGGGGAAGCCTGACGAGCAGTACTTC
>TRBD1|TRBJ1-2|TRBV4-2
CASSPAQGGYGYTF
TGTGCCAGCAGCCCGGCACAGGGGGGCTATGGCTACACCTTC
>NA|TRBJ1-2|TRBV2
CASSENYGAGVNGYTF
TGTGCCAGCAGTGAAAATTATGGGGCAGGGGTGAATGGCTACACCTTC
>NA|TRBJ2-5|TRBV6-1
CASRFPGVRGETQYF
TGTGCCAGCAGATTTCCCGGTGTGAGGGGGGAGACCCAGTACTTC
>NA|TRBJ2-2|TRBV7-2
CASSLFTGELFF
TGTGCCAGCAGCCTATTTACCGGGGAGCTGTTTTTT
>TRBD2|TRBJ2-3|TRBV28
CASSPDRTSGTDTQYF
TGTGCCAGCAGCCCGGATCGGACTAGCGGGACAGATACGCAGTATTTT
>NA|TRBJ1-6|TRBV6-5
CASTAGNLGTLHF
TGTGCCAGCACAGCGGGGAACCTTGGGACCCTCCACTTT
>TRBD1|TRBJ1-5|TRBV6-4
CASSDKGACNQPQHF
TGTGCCAGCAGTGACAAGGGGGCTTGCAATCAGCCCCAGCATTTT
>TRBD2|TRBJ2-7|TRBV29-1
CSVRPSSGTSGGEQYF
TGCAGCGTTCGTCCCTCTAGCGGGACGAGTGGAGGCGAGCAGTACTTC
>NA|TRBJ2-7|TRBV19
CASSAGKGSYEQYF
TGTGCCAGCAGCGCAGGGAAAGGGTCCTACGAGCAGTACTTC
>TRBD2|TRBJ2-3|TRBV11-3
CASSPGLAGGPSDTQYF
TGTGCCAGCAGTCCGGGACTAGCGGGAGGGCCGTCAGATACGCAGTATTTT
>NA|TRBJ1-6|TRBV9
CASSVREGNSPLHF
TGTGCCAGCAGCGTCAGGGAGGGTAATTCACCCCTCCACTTT
>TRBD1|TRBJ1-5|TRBV7-3
CASSPNRGHQPQHF
TGTGCCAGCAGCCCGAACAGGGGGCATCAGCCCCAGCATTTT
>TRBD1|TRBJ2-7|TRBV5-4
CASSLLGQGLYEQYF
TGTGCCAGCAGCTTGTTGGGACAGGGGCTTTACGAGCAGTACTTC
>TRBD2|TRBJ2-7|TRBV10-3
CAISAVLAGAYEQYF
TGTGCCATCAGTGCTGTTTTAGCGGGAGCGTACGAGCAGTACTTC
>NA|TRBJ1-6|TRBV5-8
CASSLVPGEGNSPLHF
TGTGCCAGCAGCTTGGTTCCAGGGGAAGGTAATTCACCCCTCCACTTT
>NA|TRBJ1-4|TRBV4-2
CASAETLAGGNEKLFF
TGTGCCAGCGCGGAAACCTTGGCCGGGGGAAATGAAAAACTGTTTTTT
>NA|TRBJ2-2|TRBV19
CASSPLGAANTGELFF
TGTGCCAGTAGTCCGCTAGGGGCGGCGAACACCGGGGAGCTGTTTTTT
>NA|TRBJ2-7|TRBV27
CASSLLGFSYEQYF
TGTGCCAGCAGTTTATTGGGCTTTTCCTACGAGCAGTACTTC
>TRBD2|TRBJ2-1|TRBV13
CASSFSGGDEFF
TGTGCCAGCAGCTTTAGCGGGGGGGATGAGTTCTTC